This T cell receptor beta chain was found in a study of T cells in Graves' hyperthyroidism and ophthalmopathy. Study-level information: Peripheral blood was secured at the point of initial diagnosis, before any treatment.

Overall study findings and caveats: Blood also held most thyroid clonotypes expanded beyond 0.001.

Remarks on this clonotype: Its antigen is unknown.

Germline lookup yields CDR1 SNHLY and CDR2 FYNNEI. The ends were cut back, 1 base at V and 8 bases at J, with 14 bases in the middle. CDR3 length: 14 residues. TCR beta CDR3 region amplification was performed from RNA transcripts. Initially, a first-round RT-PCR of the TCR CDR3 employed the HTBI primer set. MiXCR was run by TCRdb on the multiplex PCR reads, yielding one entry per CDR3 protein. The sample holds 730,000 or so distinct CDR3 sequences, around a sixth seen once. The sequence came from a woman aged 50 to 60 with Graves' hyperthyroidism that later progressed to Graves' ophthalmopathy. Material for sequencing was blood. V is TRBV2 and J is TRBJ1-2; the D gene is possibly TRBD1 (6 bases). The CDR3 DNA sequence: TGTGCCAGCAGTGAAGAATTGGGGGCGCCGGGCTACACCTTC. Protein product: CASSEELGAPGYTF.